This T cell receptor beta chain originates from a study of blood T cell repertoires in COVID-19. Study as a whole: Samples came from the United States, Italy and Spain, spanning acute and convalescent COVID-19. The cDNA or gDNA used as material had been derived from T cells, B-cell-depleted T cells, or PBMCs.

V gave up 0 bases and J gave up 6 bases, with 8 bases separating them. This CDR3 comprises 14 residues. The V gene's germline CDR1 is ENHRY and CDR2 SYGVKD. Original processing notes: Reference gene primer amplification gave estimated nucleated cell counts. The protocol was immunoSEQ multiplex PCR, while the TCRdb copy is restricted to in-frame clones and leaves out a portion. The D gene and trimming were derived from the DNA, and the V and J assignments and clone size from that table. The sample contains 30,000 to 35,000 clones, more than 75% of which appear only once. The gene calls are TRBV10-3 and TRBJ2-2; D unresolved. The TCR comes from a woman aged 60-70 years with acute or convalescent COVID-19. Specimen: peripheral blood. The CDR3 DNA sequence: TGTGCCATCAGTGAGTCGGGCCCCGCCGGGGAGCTGTTTTTT. Translated: CAISESGPAGELFF.